This is a list of T cell receptor beta chains from one sample in a study of control samples from healthy donors and cancer patients. Sequencing used immunoSEQ multiplex PCR; TCRdb keeps in-frame clones, though not all of them. The table records 100,000 to 150,000 clones, around 90% of them present only once. Sequencing was carried out using blood. These TCRs come from a man aged 35 to 55 in good health. The CDR3 runs from the conserved cysteine through the conserved F or W. A D gene is named only where the DNA matches it firmly. For some rows the clone size is stated as once, few or many, or as a class when expanded; others skip it.

clone size,D gene,V gene,J gene,CDR3 DNA,CDR3 protein
.,.,TRBV12-3/TRBV12-4,TRBJ2-7,TGTGCCAGCAGGGGGGACTACGAGCAGTACTTC,CASRGDYEQYF
.,TRBD1,TRBV5-6,TRBJ1-2,TGTGCCAGCAGCTTGGGGCAGGGGGAGTCTCCTAGCCATGGCTACACCTTC,CASSLGQGESPSHGYTF
once,TRBD1,TRBV5-1,TRBJ1-2,TGCGCCAGCAGTCCCGGACAGGGTCCCTATGGCTACACCTTC,CASSPGQGPYGYTF
.,TRBD1,TRBV19,TRBJ1-2,TGTGCCAGTAGTATCCAGGGAGGGACAGGCAGTCGCGGCTACACCTTC,CASSIQGGTGSRGYTF
.,.,TRBV10-3,TRBJ2-3,TGTGCCATCAGTGAACGACCGAGTGAGCCGTATTTT,CAISERPSEPYF
.,TRBD2,TRBV6-6,TRBJ2-5,TGTGCCAGCAGTCCCAGGGGGCTAGCGGGGGCGAGGGATGTAGAGACCCAGTACTTC,CASSPRGLAGARDVETQYF
.,TRBD1,TRBV19,TRBJ2-5,TGTGCCACAAAACAGGGGCCGGCCGTAGAGACCCAGTACTTC,CATKQGPAVETQYF
.,.,TRBV6-5,TRBJ1-2,TGTGCCAGCAGAGATACAGGCGGCTACTTGGATGGCTACACCTTC,CASRDTGGYLDGYTF
few,TRBD1,TRBV5-1,TRBJ1-1,TGCGCCAGCAGCGCCCGACAGGGGGCCACTGAAGCTTTCTTT,CASSARQGATEAFF
.,.,TRBV9,TRBJ2-7,TGTGCCAGCACGAAGCACCGGGACCCGATATCCGAGCAGTACTTC,CASTKHRDPISEQYF
.,TRBD1,TRBV6-1,TRBJ1-1,TGTGCCAGCAGTGACCGACAGGGGCGGCTCACTGAAGCTTTCTTT,CASSDRQGRLTEAFF
.,TRBD1,TRBV18,TRBJ1-1,TGTGCCAGCTCCGAGACCAGGGGGCTAAGGACTGAAGCTTTCTTT,CASSETRGLRTEAFF
.,.,TRBV5-3,TRBJ1-1,TGTGCCAGAAGCTTGGTTTCAGGGTGGAACACTGAAGCTTTCTTT,CARSLVSGWNTEAFF
.,.,TRBV9,TRBJ2-7,TGTGCCAGCAGCGTAGAATCCGGCGGAGGGATTAGCCCAGTGAAAGACGAGCAGTACTTC,CASSVESGGGISPVKDEQYF
.,TRBD1,TRBV3-1/TRBV3-2,TRBJ1-1,TGTGCCAGCAGCCAAGGCGGTGGGGACAGGGTTATCATGGTACGGGAAGCTTTCTTT,CASSQGGGDRVIMVREAFF
.,.,TRBV5-1,TRBJ1-3,TGCGCCAGCAGCGAGCAGGGCGTAGGAAACACCATATATTTT,CASSEQGVGNTIYF
.,.,TRBV6-5,TRBJ1-3,TGTGCCTGCCAGGGGCGGGAAAACACCATATATTTT,CACQGRENTIYF